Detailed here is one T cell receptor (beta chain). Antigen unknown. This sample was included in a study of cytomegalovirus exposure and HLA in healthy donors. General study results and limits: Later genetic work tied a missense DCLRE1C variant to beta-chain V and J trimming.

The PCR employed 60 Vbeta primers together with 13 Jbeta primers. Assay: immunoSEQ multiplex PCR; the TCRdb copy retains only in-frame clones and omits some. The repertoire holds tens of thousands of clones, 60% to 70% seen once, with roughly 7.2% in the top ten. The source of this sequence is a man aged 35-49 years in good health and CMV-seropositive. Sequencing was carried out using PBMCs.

The CDR3 is CASTLGAILNTEAFF. In DNA, the CDR3 is TGTGCCAGCACCCTTGGGGCTATACTGAACACTGAAGCTTTCTTT. The chain joins TRBV5-6 to TRBJ1-1, with a possible D match to TRBD1 (5 bases). The V end lost 6 bases, the J end lost 0 bases, and 15 bases lay between the germline ends. The length of the CDR3 is 15 residues. Looked up from germline, CDR1 is SGHDT and CDR2 is YYEEEE.